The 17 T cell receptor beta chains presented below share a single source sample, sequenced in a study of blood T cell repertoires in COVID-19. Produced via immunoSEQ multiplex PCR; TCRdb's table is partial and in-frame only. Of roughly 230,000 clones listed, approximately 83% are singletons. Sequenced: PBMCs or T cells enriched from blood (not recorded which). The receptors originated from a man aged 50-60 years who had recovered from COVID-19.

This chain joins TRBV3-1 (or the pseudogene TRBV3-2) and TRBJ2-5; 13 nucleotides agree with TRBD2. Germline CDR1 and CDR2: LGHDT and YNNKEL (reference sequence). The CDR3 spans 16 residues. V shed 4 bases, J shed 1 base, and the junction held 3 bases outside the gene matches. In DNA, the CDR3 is TGTGCCAGCAGCCCAACTAGCGGGGGGGTCCAAGAGACCCAGTACTTC. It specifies CASSPTSGGVQETQYF.

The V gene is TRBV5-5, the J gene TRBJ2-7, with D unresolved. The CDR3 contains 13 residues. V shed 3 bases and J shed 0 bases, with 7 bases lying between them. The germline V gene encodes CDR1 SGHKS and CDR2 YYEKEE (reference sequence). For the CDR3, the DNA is TGTGCCAGCAGCTCTTGGCTCTCCTACGAGCAGTACTTC. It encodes CASSSWLSYEQYF.

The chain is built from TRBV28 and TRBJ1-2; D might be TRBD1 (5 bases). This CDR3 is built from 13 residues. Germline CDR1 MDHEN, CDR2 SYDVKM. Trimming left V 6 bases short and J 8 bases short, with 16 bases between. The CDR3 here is CASSPSGGRGYTF. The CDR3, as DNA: TGTGCCAGCAGCCCGTCCGGGGGAAGAGGCTACACCTTC.

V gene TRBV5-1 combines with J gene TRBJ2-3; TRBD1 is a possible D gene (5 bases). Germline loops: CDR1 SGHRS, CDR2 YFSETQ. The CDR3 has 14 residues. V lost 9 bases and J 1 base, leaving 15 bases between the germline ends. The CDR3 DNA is TGCGCCACGGGCCAGGGTACGGGCACAGATACGCAGTATTTT. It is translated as CATGQGTGTDTQYF.

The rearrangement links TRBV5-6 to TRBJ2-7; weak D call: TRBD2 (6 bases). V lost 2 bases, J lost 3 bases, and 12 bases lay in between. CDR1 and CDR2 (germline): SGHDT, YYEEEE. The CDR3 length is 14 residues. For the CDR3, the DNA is TGTGCCAGCAGCTTTGGACACGGGGGCTACGAGCAGTACTTC. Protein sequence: CASSFGHGGYEQYF.

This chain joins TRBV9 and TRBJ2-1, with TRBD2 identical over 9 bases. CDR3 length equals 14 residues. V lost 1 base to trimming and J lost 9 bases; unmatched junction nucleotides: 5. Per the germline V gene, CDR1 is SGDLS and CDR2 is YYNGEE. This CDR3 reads CASSVPSLAGEQFF. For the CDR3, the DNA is TGTGCCAGCAGCGTACCCTCACTAGCGGGTGAGCAGTTCTTC.

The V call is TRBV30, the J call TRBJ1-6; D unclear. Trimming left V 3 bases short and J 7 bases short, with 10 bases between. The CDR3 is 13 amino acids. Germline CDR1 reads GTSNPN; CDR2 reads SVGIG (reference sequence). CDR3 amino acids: CAWRRADNSPLHF. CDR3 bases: TGTGCCTGGAGGAGGGCAGACAATTCACCCCTCCACTTT.

Written as DNA, the CDR3 is TGTGCCAGCAGCTTAGTGTCCGGGACAGGGGGAAAGCAGTACTTC. Its translation is CASSLVSGTGGKQYF. The V call is TRBV7-2, the J call TRBJ2-7; the match to TRBD1 covers 11 bases. There are 15 residues in the CDR3. V dropped 1 base and J dropped 8; count of bases not matched to a gene: 7. Germline V lookup: CDR1 SGHTA, CDR2 FQGNSA.

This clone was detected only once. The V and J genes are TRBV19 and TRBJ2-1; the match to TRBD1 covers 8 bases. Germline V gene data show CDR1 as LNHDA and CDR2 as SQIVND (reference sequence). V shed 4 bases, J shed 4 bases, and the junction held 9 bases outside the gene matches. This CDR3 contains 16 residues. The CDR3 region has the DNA TGTGCCAGTAGTACCCACCGGGACAGGCTGTACAATGAGCAGTTCTTC. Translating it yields CASSTHRDRLYNEQFF.

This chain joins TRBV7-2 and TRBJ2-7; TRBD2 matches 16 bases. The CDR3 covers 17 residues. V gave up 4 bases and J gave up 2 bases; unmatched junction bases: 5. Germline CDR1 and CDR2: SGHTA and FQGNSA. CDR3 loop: CASSSGTSGRDPYEQYF. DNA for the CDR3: TGTGCCAGCAGCTCCGGGACTAGCGGGAGGGACCCCTACGAGCAGTACTTC.

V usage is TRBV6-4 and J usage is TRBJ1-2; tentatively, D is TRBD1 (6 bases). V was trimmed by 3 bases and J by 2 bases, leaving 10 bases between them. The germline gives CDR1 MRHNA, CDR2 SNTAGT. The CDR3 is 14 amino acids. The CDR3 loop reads CASSEGGGNYGYTF. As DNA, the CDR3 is TGTGCCAGCAGTGAAGGGGGAGGGAACTATGGCTACACCTTC.

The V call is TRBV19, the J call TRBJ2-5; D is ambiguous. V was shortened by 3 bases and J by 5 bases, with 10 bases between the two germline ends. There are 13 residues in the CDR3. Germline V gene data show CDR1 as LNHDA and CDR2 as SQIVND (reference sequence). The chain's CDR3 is CASSITGLETQYF. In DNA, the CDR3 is TGTGCCAGTAGTATTACCGGGTTGGAGACCCAGTACTTC.

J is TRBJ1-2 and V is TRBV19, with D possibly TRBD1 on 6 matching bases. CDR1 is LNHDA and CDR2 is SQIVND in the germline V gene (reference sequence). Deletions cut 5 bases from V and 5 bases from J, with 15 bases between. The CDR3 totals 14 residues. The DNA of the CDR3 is TGTGCCAGTAGTCCTCAGACAGGAGCTTATGGCTACACCTTC. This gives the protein CASSPQTGAYGYTF.

The DNA of the CDR3 is TGTGCCATCAGACCGGGACAGGGGGCAACTAATGAAAAACTGTTTTTT. Translated, it gives CAIRPGQGATNEKLFF. The J gene is TRBJ1-4, the V gene TRBV10-3, with TRBD1 matching over 11 bases. The V gene's germline CDR1 is ENHRY and CDR2 SYGVKD. V lost 6 bases, J lost 0 bases, and 3 bases stayed unmatched. The CDR3 is made up of 16 amino acids.

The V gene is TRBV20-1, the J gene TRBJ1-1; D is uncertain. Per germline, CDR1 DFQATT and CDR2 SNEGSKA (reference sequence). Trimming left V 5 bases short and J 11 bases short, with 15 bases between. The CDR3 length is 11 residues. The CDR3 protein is CSAFLKVAAFF. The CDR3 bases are TGCAGTGCTTTTCTAAAAGTTGCGGCTTTCTTT.

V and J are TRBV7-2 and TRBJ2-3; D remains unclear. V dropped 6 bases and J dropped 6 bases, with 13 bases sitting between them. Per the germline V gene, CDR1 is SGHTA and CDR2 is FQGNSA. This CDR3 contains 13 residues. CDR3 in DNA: TGTGCCAGCAGTTTGGGCCCTGCCGATACGCAGTATTTT. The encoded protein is CASSLGPADTQYF.

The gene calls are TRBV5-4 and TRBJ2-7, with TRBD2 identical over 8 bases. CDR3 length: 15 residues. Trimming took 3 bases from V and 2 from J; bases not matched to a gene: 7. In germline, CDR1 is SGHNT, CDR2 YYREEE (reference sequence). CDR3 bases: TGTGCCAGCAGCTCCCGAGCGGGAGAGGCCTACGAGCAGTACTTC. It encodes CASSSRAGEAYEQYF. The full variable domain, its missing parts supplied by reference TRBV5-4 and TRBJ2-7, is ETGVTQSPTHLIKTRGQQVTLRCSSQSGHNTVSWYQQALGQGPQFIFQYYREEENGRGNFPPRFSGLQFPNYSSELNVNALELDDSALYLCASSSRAGEAYEQYFGPGTRLTVT.